The 32 T cell receptor beta chains below were found in one sample sequenced in a study of cytomegalovirus exposure and HLA in healthy donors. Sequencing used immunoSEQ multiplex PCR; TCRdb keeps in-frame clones, though not all of them. The sample lists around 150,000 clones, approximately 89% seen once, with roughly 0.7% in the top ten. Sequencing input: PBMCs. These receptors all stem from a man between 18 and 35 years old in good health and CMV-seronegative.

This clone appeared once. For the CDR3, the DNA is TGCGCCAGCAGCTTGGATAGCGGGAGCTCCTACGAGCAGTACGTC. This gives the protein CASSLDSGSSYEQYV. The V call is TRBV5-1, the J call TRBJ2-7; 9 bases line up with TRBD2. Germline loops: CDR1 SGHRS, CDR2 YFSETQ. The J segment lost 0 bases and the V segment lost 0 bases, leaving 1 base of the junction unmatched. This CDR3 is built from 15 residues.

This chain connects TRBV9 to TRBJ1-2; 7 positions match TRBD1. Germline CDR1 SGDLS, CDR2 YYNGEE. The CDR3 runs to 16 residues. The J segment lost 4 bases and the V segment lost 3 bases, leaving 12 bases of the junction unmatched. The CDR3 spells CASSDRTGPPGYGYTF. The CDR3 bases are TGTGCCAGCAGCGACCGGACAGGCCCACCGGGCTATGGCTACACCTTC. The entire variable domain, with the rest obtained from reference TRBV9 and TRBJ1-2, is as follows: DSGVTQTPKHLITATGQRVTLRCSPRSGDLSVYWYQQSLDQGLQFLIQYYNGEERAKGNILERFSAQQFPDLHSELNLSSLELGDSALYFCASSDRTGPPGYGYTFGSGTRLTVV.

The chain is built from TRBV5-4 and TRBJ1-1; tentative D call: TRBD1 (6 bases). CDR1 SGHNT and CDR2 YYREEE come from the germline V gene (reference sequence). V was shortened by 1 base and J by 5 bases, with 15 bases between the two germline ends. The CDR3 runs 15 residues. The CDR3 region is CASSLFAGGLTEAFF. The CDR3 DNA reads as TGTGCCAGCAGCTTGTTTGCGGGGGGGCTTACTGAAGCTTTCTTT. The complete variable domain, with remaining parts taken from reference TRBV5-4 and TRBJ1-1, reads ETGVTQSPTHLIKTRGQQVTLRCSSQSGHNTVSWYQQALGQGPQFIFQYYREEENGRGNFPPRFSGLQFPNYSSELNVNALELDDSALYLCASSLFAGGLTEAFFGQGTRLTVV.

This sequence joins TRBV2 and TRBJ1-4; tentative D call: TRBD1 (6 bases). Germline V gene data show CDR1 as SNHLY and CDR2 as FYNNEI. This CDR3 is built from 15 residues. V was cut by 6 bases and J by 7 bases, with 18 bases left in between. CDR3 residues: CASRRIRQAFEKLFF. The CDR3 DNA is TGTGCCAGCAGGCGGATTAGACAGGCCTTTGAAAAACTGTTTTTT.

The sample holds one count of this clone. This chain uses TRBV5-1 with TRBJ1-3; TRBD1 might be the D (5 bases). The CDR3 is 16 amino acids. The V and J ends lost 0 bases and 2 bases respectively, with 12 bases between them. CDR1 is SGHRS, CDR2 YFSETQ, per germline. The CDR3 loop reads CASSLDDSPTGNTIYF. CDR3 coding DNA: TGCGCCAGCAGCTTGGACGACAGCCCGACTGGAAACACCATATATTTT.

The J gene is TRBJ2-2, the V gene TRBV10-2, with TRBD1 identical over 11 bases. V was pared by 11 bases and J by 8 bases, with 16 bases of the junction left unmatched. CDR3 size: 16 residues. CDR1 is WSHSY and CDR2 is SAAADI in the germline V gene. Here the CDR3 reads CAATTGQGDFTGELFF. DNA of the CDR3: TGCGCCGCAACTACGGGACAGGGGGACTTTACGGGGGAGCTGTTTTTT.

V gene TRBV9 combines with J gene TRBJ1-3; no clear D. The CDR3 is 15 residues long. V was clipped by 0 bases and J by 0 bases, with 7 bases between them. Germline V gene data show CDR1 as SGDLS and CDR2 as YYNGEE. The CDR3 DNA sequence: TGTGCCAGCAGCGTAGACAGTCCCTCTGGAAACACCATATATTTT. Translating gives CASSVDSPSGNTIYF.

This clone was seen more than once but under ten times. The V call is TRBV11-3, the J call TRBJ2-7, with 7 nucleotides matching TRBD1. The germline V gene encodes CDR1 SGHNT and CDR2 YENEEA. Losses at the gene ends were 5 bases for V and 2 bases for J; bases not matched to a gene: 3. CDR3 length: 13 residues. CDR3 residues: CASSPGTAYEQYF. The CDR3 bases are TGTGCCAGCAGCCCCGGGACAGCCTACGAGCAGTACTTC.

The chain uses TRBV2 and TRBJ1-1, with unresolved D. Germline V gene data show CDR1 as SNHLY and CDR2 as FYNNEI. The V end was cut by 8 bases, the J end by 5 bases, with 15 bases between. This CDR3 is 13 amino acids long. In DNA form, the CDR3 reads TGTGCCAGCCTCGCGGGTCGGCGGACTGAAGCTTTCTTT. Translating it yields CASLAGRRTEAFF.

The chain joins TRBV2 to TRBJ2-3; unclear D gene. The CDR3 length is 14 residues. The germline V gene has CDR1 SNHLY and CDR2 FYNNEI. With 3 bases removed from V and 0 bases from J, the gap between germline ends came to 7 bases. CDR3 amino acids: CASSDSLSTDTQYF. The DNA for the CDR3 is TGTGCCAGCAGTGATTCACTTAGCACAGATACGCAGTATTTT.

The chain carries TRBV18 and TRBJ2-1; TRBD2 matches 13 bases. With V trimmed by 5 bases and J by 9 bases, 4 bases remained unmatched. This CDR3 region has 14 residues. Germline-derived CDR1 and CDR2 are KGHSH and LQKENI. In nucleotides, the CDR3 is TGTGCCAGCTCAACTAGCGGGAGGGCCGCTGAGCAGTTCTTC. It translates to CASSTSGRAAEQFF.

This chain uses TRBV2 with TRBJ2-1, with TRBD2 matching over 15 bases. V lost 7 bases and J lost 6; bases outside the gene matches: 1. This CDR3 has 14 residues. From germline, CDR1 is SNHLY and CDR2 FYNNEI. The CDR3 DNA follows: TGTGCCAGCAAGGGACTAGCGGGAGGCAATGAGCAGTTCTTC. Translating it yields CASKGLAGGNEQFF.

The chain has TRBV9 and TRBJ1-3; the D gene is possibly TRBD1 (6 bases). Per germline, CDR1 SGDLS and CDR2 YYNGEE. The CDR3 consists of 15 residues. Trimming cost V 5 bases and J 2 bases, with 14 bases left between them. CDR3 in DNA: TGTGCCAGCAGGACAGGACCCGGCGCTGGAAACACCATATATTTT. It specifies CASRTGPGAGNTIYF.

The chain links TRBV10-3 to TRBJ2-3, with 11 bases identical to TRBD2. This CDR3 region has 16 residues. The junction had 2 bases not matched to a gene; V was cut back by 0 bases and J by 3 bases. CDR1 and CDR2 from the germline V gene are ENHRY and SYGVKD. The CDR3 spells CAISESTSGDTDTQYF. The DNA of the CDR3 is TGTGCCATCAGTGAGTCGACTAGCGGGGATACAGATACGCAGTATTTT.

The rearrangement joins TRBV2 to TRBJ2-1; 13 bases align to TRBD2. V trimming: 6 bases; J trimming: 1 base; junction bases outside the gene matches: 15. CDR3 size: 20 residues. Germline V gene data show CDR1 as SNHLY and CDR2 as FYNNEI. As DNA, the CDR3 is TGTGCCAGCAGCCCCAGGAGACTAGCGGGAGGCACCCGATCCTACAATGAGCAGTTCTTC. Translating it yields CASSPRRLAGGTRSYNEQFF.

CDR3 amino acids: CAWDDWVRDRVRSYNEQFF. CDR3 nucleotide sequence: TGTGCCTGGGATGATTGGGTTCGGGACAGGGTTCGCTCCTACAATGAGCAGTTCTTC. The chain employs TRBV30 and TRBJ2-1; 9 bases align to TRBD1. CDR1 is GTSNPN, CDR2 SVGIG, per germline (reference sequence). V trimming: 5 bases; J trimming: 0 bases; junction bases outside the gene matches: 17. The CDR3 loop spans 19 amino acids.

The chain links TRBV9 to TRBJ2-1; D is perhaps TRBD2 (6 bases). CDR1 and CDR2 from the germline V gene are SGDLS and YYNGEE. The length of the CDR3 is 19 residues. The ends were cut back, 0 bases at V and 0 bases at J, with 19 bases in the middle. CDR3 residues: CASSVGPGLGRSSYNEQFF. CDR3 nucleotides: TGTGCCAGCAGCGTAGGTCCGGGGCTGGGGAGGAGCTCCTACAATGAGCAGTTCTTC.

The chain's CDR3 is CASSPLHGLAGGPTDTQYF. The CDR3 DNA sequence: TGTGCCAGCAGCCCACTTCATGGACTAGCGGGGGGACCCACAGATACGCAGTATTTT. The chain uses TRBV14 and TRBJ2-3, with 14 bases lining up with TRBD2. Germline values: CDR1 SGHDN, CDR2 FVKESK. This CDR3 comprises 19 residues. Germline trimming cut 4 bases from V and 2 bases from J; bases unmatched to any gene: 11. The complete variable domain, with remaining parts taken from reference TRBV14 and TRBJ2-3, reads EAGVTQFPSHSVIEKGQTVTLRCDPISGHDNLYWYRRVMGKEIKFLLHFVKESKQDESGMPNNRFLAERTGGTYSTLKVQPAELEDSGVYFCASSPLHGLAGGPTDTQYFGPGTRLTVL.

The genes are TRBV12-5 and TRBJ1-1; D is unclear. V was trimmed by 1 base and J by 4 bases, leaving 7 bases between them. The germline V gene has CDR1 LGHNT and CDR2 FRNRAP. The CDR3 consists of 13 residues. The CDR3 sequence: CASGLELFTEAFF. The CDR3 DNA reads as TGTGCTAGTGGTTTGGAGCTGTTCACTGAAGCTTTCTTT.

The chain is built from TRBV27 and TRBJ2-7; TRBD2 agrees at 13 bases. The CDR3 runs 16 residues. CDR1 is MNHEY, CDR2 SMNVEV, per germline (reference sequence). V was clipped by 5 bases and J by 0 bases; unmatched bases: 4. In nucleotides, the CDR3 is TGTGCCAGCAGTAGGGGACTAGCGGGGAGCTCCTACGAGCAGTACTTC. It yields the protein CASSRGLAGSSYEQYF.

The rearrangement uses TRBV6-5 and TRBJ1-5; weak D call: TRBD1 (5 bases). V was trimmed by 5 bases and J by 6 bases, leaving 14 bases between them. The CDR3 covers 14 residues. Germline CDR1 reads MNHEY; CDR2 reads SVGAGI. In DNA, the CDR3 is TGTGCCAGCAGTCGACAGAGTTTAACTCAGCCCCAGCATTTT. This gives the protein CASSRQSLTQPQHF.

The J gene is TRBJ2-5, the V gene TRBV4-1; D gene ambiguous. Looked up from germline, CDR1 is MGHRA and CDR2 is YSYEKL. Trimming pared 1 base from V and 2 bases from J, leaving 8 bases between. The CDR3 is 14 amino acids. CDR3 nucleotides: TGCGCCAGCAGCCAAGTAGTGCTACAAGAGACCCAGTACTTC. It translates to CASSQVVLQETQYF.

The rearrangement uses TRBV6-1 and TRBJ2-3; possible D gene TRBD2, 5 bases. This CDR3 comprises 16 residues. V shed 4 bases and J shed 5 bases, with 19 bases lying between them. Germline V gene sequence: CDR1 MNHNS, CDR2 SASEGT. The CDR3 nucleotides read TGTGCCAGCAGTGCCCTCGGGTGGCTAGCTCAAGATACGCAGTATTTT. Translating it yields CASSALGWLAQDTQYF.

The rearrangement uses TRBV10-2 and TRBJ2-7; D might be TRBD1 (5 bases). CDR1 and CDR2 from the germline V gene are WSHSY and SAAADI. The CDR3 has 14 amino acids. V lost 2 bases to trimming and J lost 1 base, with 9 bases between them. The CDR3 DNA reads TGCGCCAGCAGTGAGGGGGCTACATCCTACGAGCAGTACGTC. Protein: CASSEGATSYEQYV.

The chain has TRBV5-1 and TRBJ2-5; possibly TRBD2 for D (5 bases). V was clipped by 5 bases and J by 0 bases, with 8 bases between them. Germline lookup yields CDR1 SGHRS and CDR2 YFSETQ. The CDR3 consists of 13 residues. The DNA of the CDR3 is TGCGCCAGCAGGACTACCAACCAAGAGACCCAGTACTTC. This gives the protein CASRTTNQETQYF.

The V call is TRBV19, the J call TRBJ1-1, with a tentative D call TRBD1 (5 bases). From germline, CDR1 is LNHDA and CDR2 SQIVND (reference sequence). V dropped 6 bases and J dropped 3 bases, with 14 bases sitting between them. CDR3 size: 14 residues. The CDR3 protein is CASRPGLRDTEAFF. CDR3 coding DNA: TGTGCCAGTAGACCGGGACTGAGGGACACTGAAGCTTTCTTT.

This chain uses TRBV18 with TRBJ1-2; D is ambiguous. This CDR3 has 16 amino acids. V lost 2 bases, J lost 0 bases, and 13 bases lay in between. Germline assignment: CDR1 KGHSH and CDR2 LQKENI. Written as DNA, the CDR3 is TGTGCCAGCTCACCAGTTGAGGGTACGGCTAACTATGGCTACACCTTC. Translating gives CASSPVEGTANYGYTF.

The rearrangement uses TRBV10-2 and TRBJ2-1; perhaps TRBD2 as D (6 bases). The CDR3 totals 16 residues. Germline CDR1 reads WSHSY; CDR2 reads SAAADI. V gave up 5 bases and J gave up 1 base, with 15 bases separating them. In nucleotides, the CDR3 is TGCGCCAGCAGTCCCGAGCGGGCCCCATCCTACAATGAGCAGTTCTTC. Its translation: CASSPERAPSYNEQFF.

The chain carries TRBV19 and TRBJ2-3, with 9 bases lining up with TRBD2. Germline CDR1 reads LNHDA; CDR2 reads SQIVND (reference sequence). CDR3 length equals 17 residues. J was trimmed by 5 bases and V by 7 bases; bases with no gene match: 16. The CDR3 DNA reads as TGTGCCAGTAAGCTAAGGGGGCGGGAGGGCCCTTTAGATACGCAGTATTTT. Amino acid sequence: CASKLRGREGPLDTQYF.

V usage is TRBV11-3 and J usage is TRBJ2-1; D is unresolved. Trimming removed 0 bases at V and 6 bases at J, with 12 bases between. Germline V CDR1 and CDR2: SGHNT, YENEEA. This CDR3 is built from 15 residues. CDR3 nucleotide sequence: TGTGCCAGCAGCTTAGATATGAGTAGCCGCAATGAGCAGTTCTTC. Translating gives CASSLDMSSRNEQFF.

This rearrangement joins TRBV9 to TRBJ2-1, with TRBD2 identical over 7 bases. J was trimmed by 5 bases and V by 5 bases; bases with no gene match: 13. In germline, CDR1 is SGDLS, CDR2 YYNGEE. The CDR3 totals 16 residues. This CDR3 is CASRPPSGGPNNEQFF. The CDR3 DNA is TGTGCCAGCAGGCCGCCTAGCGGAGGGCCCAACAATGAGCAGTTCTTC.

This chain joins TRBV4-2 and TRBJ1-1; no clear D gene. CDR3 length: 15 amino acids. V was trimmed by 1 base and J by 1 base, leaving 10 bases between them. The germline gives CDR1 LGHNA, CDR2 YNFKEQ. CDR3 nucleotides: TGTGCCAGCAGCCAAGTGGGTACGGGGAACACTGAAGCTTTCTTT. Its protein is CASSQVGTGNTEAFF.